Listed below are T cell receptor beta chains from one sample, sequenced in a study of blood T cell repertoires in COVID-19. Measured with immunoSEQ multiplex PCR; TCRdb has only the in-frame clones, and not every one. Found here are 100,000 to 150,000 clones, 80% to 85% of them singletons; the top ten hold around 4.1%. The sequencing sample was made of peripheral blood. The source of these receptors is a woman aged 50 to 65 with acute or convalescent COVID-19. Each CDR3 is given with its conserved first and last residue. The D gene is left open where the match is weak. Size values are once, few and many counts, or a class for expanded clones, and some rows have none.

CASSHQSTGELFF,TGCGCCAGCAGCCACCAGTCCACCGGGGAGCTGTTTTTT,.,.,TRBJ2-2,TRBV4-1
CASGIDSAEAFF,TGTGCTAGTGGAATAGACAGTGCTGAAGCTTTCTTT,few,.,TRBJ1-1,TRBV12-5
CASSVAPSGINEQFF,TGTGCCAGCAGCGTAGCGCCTAGCGGGATCAATGAGCAGTTCTTC,.,TRBD2,TRBJ2-1,TRBV9
CASSHRNQPQHF,TGTGCCAGCAGCCACAGGAATCAGCCCCAGCATTTT,.,.,TRBJ1-5,TRBV12-3/TRBV12-4
CASSFGGKAFF,TGTGCCAGCAGTTTCGGGGGGAAAGCTTTCTTT,.,.,TRBJ1-1,TRBV12-3/TRBV12-4
CASRQGGENTEAFF,TGCGCCAGCAGGCAGGGAGGTGAGAACACTGAAGCTTTCTTT,.,.,TRBJ1-1,TRBV10-2
CASSETPRTRSYEQYF,TGTGCCAGCAGTGAAACTCCAAGGACACGCTCCTACGAGCAGTACTTC,.,.,TRBJ2-7,TRBV2
CAWSVQPNEKLFF,TGTGCCTGGAGTGTACAGCCTAATGAAAAACTGTTTTTT,.,.,TRBJ1-4,TRBV30
CASSLTSGGELFF,TGCGCCAGCAGCTTGACGAGTGGCGGGGAGCTGTTTTTT,.,.,TRBJ2-2,TRBV5-1
CASSLGAAGGYTF,TGTGCCAGCAGCTTAGGGGCGGCGGGCGGCTACACCTTC,.,.,TRBJ1-2,TRBV7-9
CASSDSADQPQHF,TGTGCCAGCAGTGATAGCGCCGATCAGCCCCAGCATTTT,.,.,TRBJ1-5,TRBV12-3/TRBV12-4
CASSQDMGGYGYTF,TGTGCCAGCAGCCAAGATATGGGGGGTTATGGCTACACCTTC,.,.,TRBJ1-2,TRBV14
CASSLAGDSGANVLTF,TGCGCCAGCAGCTTGGCAGGGGACTCTGGGGCCAACGTCCTGACTTTC,.,.,TRBJ2-6,TRBV5-1
CASSLSGSSYNEQFF,TGTGCCAGCAGCTTAAGCGGGAGCTCCTACAATGAGCAGTTCTTC,.,TRBD2,TRBJ2-1,TRBV3-1/TRBV3-2
CAWGLAGGSSYNEQFF,TGTGCCTGGGGACTAGCGGGAGGAAGTTCCTACAATGAGCAGTTCTTC,few,TRBD2,TRBJ2-1,TRBV30
CASNPKGKAKGGYTF,TGTGCCAGCAACCCCAAGGGGAAAGCCAAGGGTGGCTACACCTTC,few,.,TRBJ1-2,TRBV6-5
CASELVREQFF,TGTGCCAGCGAACTAGTCCGTGAGCAGTTCTTC,.,.,TRBJ2-1,TRBV6-5
CASSLGANYGYTF,TGCGCCAGCAGCTTGGGAGCTAACTATGGCTACACCTTC,many,.,TRBJ1-2,TRBV5-1
CASSFRGDEQFF,TGTGCCAGCAGCTTTCGGGGTGATGAGCAGTTCTTC,.,.,TRBJ2-1,TRBV7-9
CASSLWTSGRGGGTDTQYF,TGTGCCAGCAGCCTTTGGACTAGCGGGAGGGGAGGGGGCACAGATACGCAGTATTTT,.,TRBD2,TRBJ2-3,TRBV4-2
CASSFHSGGITGELFF,TGTGCCAGCAGCTTCCACAGCGGGGGTATCACCGGGGAGCTGTTTTTT,.,TRBD2,TRBJ2-2,TRBV7-2